A selection of T cell receptor beta chains follows, all from one sample in a study of early T cells in non-severe SARS-CoV-2 infection. TCRdb re-called the 5' RACE reads with MiXCR, one entry per CDR3 protein. The table includes some 40,000 distinct CDR3 sequences, roughly 8% detected once. Sequences were derived from whole blood, sampled at baseline. Receptors were obtained from an adult who was a healthcare worker with PCR-confirmed SARS-CoV-2 infection or an uninfected control (not recorded which). The CDR3 runs from the conserved cysteine through the conserved F or W. D genes are given only for firm matches. Clone size appears in some rows only: once, few, many, or a class for an expanded clone.

TRBV12-3/TRBV12-4	NA	TRBD1	TRBJ2-2	CASRQQGDTGELFF	TGTGCCAGCAGGCAGCAGGGGGACACCGGGGAGCTGTTTTTT
TRBV11-2	many	TRBD2	TRBJ2-5	CASSLDILAGTAAQYF	TGTGCCAGCAGCTTAGATATACTAGCGGGGACAGCGGCCCAGTACTTC
TRBV12-3/TRBV12-4	many	NA	TRBJ1-5	CASSLWRDSNQPQHF	TGTGCCAGCAGTTTATGGCGAGATAGCAATCAGCCCCAGCATTTT
TRBV7-2	many	TRBD1	TRBJ1-6	CASRQGGNSPLHF	TGTGCCAGCAGGCAGGGGGGTAATTCACCCCTCCACTTT
TRBV5-1	many	NA	TRBJ1-1	CASSLEISNTEAFF	TGCGCCAGCAGCTTGGAAATATCGAACACTGAAGCTTTCTTT
TRBV28	many	NA	TRBJ1-6	CASSLSRTPLHF	TGTGCCAGCAGTTTATCTCGGACACCCCTCCACTTT
TRBV7-9	NA	NA	TRBJ1-1	CASSLARGNTEAFF	TGTGCCAGCAGCTTAGCGCGTGGGAACACTGAAGCTTTCTTT
TRBV6-6	few	NA	TRBJ1-3	CASSYEFSGNTIYF	TGTGCCAGCAGTTACGAGTTCTCTGGAAACACCATATATTTT
TRBV6-1	many	TRBD2	TRBJ2-3	CASSETSGGADTQYF	TGTGCCAGCAGTGAAACTAGCGGGGGGGCAGATACGCAGTATTTT
TRBV28	few	TRBD1	TRBJ2-6	CASSSTGSGANVLTF	TGTGCCAGCAGTTCGACAGGGTCTGGGGCCAACGTCCTGACTTTC
TRBV18	few	NA	TRBJ2-7	CASSPPRGTYEQYF	TGTGCCAGCTCACCCCCTCGGGGTACCTACGAGCAGTACTTC
TRBV29-1	many	NA	TRBJ2-5	CSVSRDTQETQYF	TGCAGCGTTAGCCGGGACACTCAAGAGACCCAGTACTTC
TRBV7-9	NA	NA	TRBJ1-1	CASSSPIPRGRTEAFF	TGTGCCAGCAGCTCTCCGATCCCCCGGGGAAGGACTGAAGCTTTCTTT
TRBV7-9	few	TRBD2	TRBJ2-1	CASSSWTSWGKNEQFF	TGTGCCAGCAGCTCTTGGACTAGCTGGGGGAAGAATGAGCAGTTCTTC
TRBV28	few	NA	TRBJ2-4	CASSFPSRGEVKNIQYF	TGTGCCAGCAGTTTTCCCTCGAGGGGGGAGGTCAAAAACATTCAGTACTTC
TRBV20-1	many	TRBD1	TRBJ2-7	CSASGTGTGEQYF	TGCAGTGCTTCCGGGACAGGGACGGGGGAGCAGTACTTC
TRBV7-9	few	NA	TRBJ2-5	CASSLRLSSQETQYF	TGTGCCAGCAGCTTACGATTAAGCTCCCAAGAGACCCAGTACTTC
TRBV5-1	NA	NA	TRBJ2-2	CASSSGDTGELFF	TGCGCCAGCAGCTCGGGGGACACCGGGGAGCTGTTTTTT
TRBV6-4	few	NA	TRBJ2-1	CASSLGPGGNEQFF	TGTGCCAGCAGTCTAGGGCCCGGCGGTAATGAGCAGTTCTTC
TRBV5-6	few	NA	TRBJ2-6	CASSLGGPSGANVLTF	TGTGCCAGCAGCTTAGGAGGACCCTCTGGGGCCAACGTCCTGACTTTC
TRBV5-6	many	NA	TRBJ1-5	CASSYFSSGGQPQHF	TGTGCCAGCAGTTACTTTTCGAGCGGCGGTCAGCCCCAGCATTTT
TRBV18	many	NA	TRBJ1-3	CASSPRTENSGNTIYF	TGTGCCAGCTCACCCAGGACAGAGAACTCTGGAAACACCATATATTTT